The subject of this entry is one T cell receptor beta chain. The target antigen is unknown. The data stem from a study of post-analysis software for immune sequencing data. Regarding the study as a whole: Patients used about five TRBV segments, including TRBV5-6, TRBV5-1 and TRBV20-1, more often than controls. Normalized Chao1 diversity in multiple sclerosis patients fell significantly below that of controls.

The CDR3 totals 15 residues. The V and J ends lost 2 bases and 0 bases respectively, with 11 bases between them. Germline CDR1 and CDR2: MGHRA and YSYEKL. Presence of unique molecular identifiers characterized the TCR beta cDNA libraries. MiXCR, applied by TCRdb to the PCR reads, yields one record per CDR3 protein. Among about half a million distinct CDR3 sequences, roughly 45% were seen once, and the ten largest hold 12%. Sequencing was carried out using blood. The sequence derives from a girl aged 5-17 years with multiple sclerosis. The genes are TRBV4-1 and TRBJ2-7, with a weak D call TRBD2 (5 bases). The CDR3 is CASSQIPGISYEQYF. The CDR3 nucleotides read TGCGCCAGCAGCCAAATACCGGGGATCTCCTACGAGCAGTACTTC.